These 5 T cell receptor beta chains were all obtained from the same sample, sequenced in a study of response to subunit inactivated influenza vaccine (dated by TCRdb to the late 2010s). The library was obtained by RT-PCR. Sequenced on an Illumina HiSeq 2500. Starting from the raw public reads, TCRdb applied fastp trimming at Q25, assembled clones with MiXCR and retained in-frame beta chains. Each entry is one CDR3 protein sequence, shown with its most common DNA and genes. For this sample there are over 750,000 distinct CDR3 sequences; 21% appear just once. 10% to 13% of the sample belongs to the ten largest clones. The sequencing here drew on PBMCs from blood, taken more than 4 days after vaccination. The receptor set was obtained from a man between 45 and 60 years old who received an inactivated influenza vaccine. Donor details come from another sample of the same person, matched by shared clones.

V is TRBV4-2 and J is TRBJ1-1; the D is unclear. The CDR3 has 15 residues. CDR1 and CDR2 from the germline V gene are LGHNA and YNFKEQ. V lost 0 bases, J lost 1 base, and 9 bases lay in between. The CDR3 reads CASSQDRSANTEAFF. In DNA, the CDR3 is TGTGCCAGCAGCCAAGATCGGAGCGCGAACACTGAAGCTTTCTTT.

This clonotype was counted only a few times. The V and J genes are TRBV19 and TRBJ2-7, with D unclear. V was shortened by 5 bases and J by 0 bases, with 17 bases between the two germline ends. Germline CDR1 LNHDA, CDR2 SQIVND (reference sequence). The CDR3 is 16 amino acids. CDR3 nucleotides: TGTGCCAGTAGTTCCCAGCCTAAGTTCTTCTCCTACGAGCAGTACTTC. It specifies CASSSQPKFFSYEQYF.

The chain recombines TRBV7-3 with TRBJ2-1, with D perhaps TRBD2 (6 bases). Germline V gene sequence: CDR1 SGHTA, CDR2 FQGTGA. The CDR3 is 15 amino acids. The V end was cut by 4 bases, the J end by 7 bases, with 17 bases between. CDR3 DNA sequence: TGTGCCAGCAGCTCTTACGCGGGGACGTGGAATGAGCAGTTCTTC. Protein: CASSSYAGTWNEQFF.

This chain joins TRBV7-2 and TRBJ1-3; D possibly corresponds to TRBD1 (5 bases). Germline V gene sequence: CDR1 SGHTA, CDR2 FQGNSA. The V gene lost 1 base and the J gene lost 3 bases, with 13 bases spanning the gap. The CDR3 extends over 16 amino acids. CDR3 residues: CASSLVGRVGGNTIYF. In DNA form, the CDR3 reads TGTGCCAGCAGCTTAGTCGGCAGGGTTGGTGGAAACACCATATATTTT.

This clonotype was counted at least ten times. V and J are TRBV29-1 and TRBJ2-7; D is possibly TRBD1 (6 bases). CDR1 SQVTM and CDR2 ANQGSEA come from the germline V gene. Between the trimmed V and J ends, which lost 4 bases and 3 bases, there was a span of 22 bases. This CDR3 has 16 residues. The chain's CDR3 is CSVAGEPGHLLYEQYF. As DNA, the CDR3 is TGCAGCGTTGCTGGGGAACCGGGACACCTGCTCTACGAGCAGTACTTC.